The rows below give T cell receptor beta chains drawn from one sample of a study of cytomegalovirus exposure and HLA in healthy donors. Method: immunoSEQ multiplex PCR; TCRdb's copy keeps in-frame clones and lacks some. The sample spans nearly 200,000 clones; the ten largest clones claim less than 0.85%. Specimen: PBMCs. These receptors all come from a boy aged 5-17 years in good health and CMV-seronegative. The CDR3 runs from the conserved cysteine through the conserved F or W. A D gene is named only where the DNA matches it firmly.

>TRBJ1-1|-|TRBV27
CASSLSRTEAFF
TGTGCCAGCAGTTTATCCCGGACTGAAGCTTTCTTT
>TRBJ1-5|-|TRBV7-9
CASSPQGNSNQPQHF
TGTGCCAGCAGCCCTCAGGGTAATAGCAATCAGCCCCAGCATTTT
>TRBJ2-5|TRBD2|TRBV5-4
CASRRAGGQETQYF
TGTGCCAGCAGAAGAGCGGGGGGTCAAGAGACCCAGTACTTC
>TRBJ2-7|TRBD2|TRBV7-2
CASSWRLGTSGISYEQYF
TGTGCCAGCAGTTGGCGTCTCGGGACTAGCGGTATCTCCTACGAGCAGTACTTC
>TRBJ1-5|-|TRBV18
CASSPRADKNQPQHF
TGTGCCAGCTCACCACGGGCAGATAAAAATCAGCCCCAGCATTTT
>TRBJ2-5|TRBD2|TRBV7-2
CASSLGSGGPQSQYF
TGTGCCAGCAGCTTAGGTAGCGGGGGGCCGCAGAGCCAGTACTTC
>TRBJ1-2|-|TRBV9
CASSPSGSGDGYTF
TGTGCCAGCAGCCCTTCCGGCTCGGGTGATGGCTACACCTTC
>TRBJ2-5|-|TRBV2
CASSDVRDRRVETQYF
TGTGCCAGCAGTGACGTGCGGGACCGGCGCGTAGAGACCCAGTACTTC
>TRBJ1-1|-|TRBV11-2
CASSDYGNTEAFF
TGTGCCAGCAGCGACTACGGGAACACTGAAGCTTTCTTT
>TRBJ1-2|-|TRBV29-1
CSVDSTLPYGYTF
TGCAGCGTCGACTCAACCCTCCCCTATGGCTACACCTTC
>TRBJ2-3|-|TRBV30
CAWSPRQDTQYF
TGTGCCTGGAGTCCGAGACAGGATACGCAGTATTTT
>TRBJ1-1|TRBD1|TRBV6-6
CASSYPGQGNSEAFF
TGTGCCAGCAGTTACCCGGGACAGGGGAACTCTGAAGCTTTCTTT
>TRBJ2-5|TRBD2|TRBV4-1
CASSQVLAGGRETQYF
TGCGCCAGCAGCCAAGTACTAGCGGGGGGTAGAGAGACCCAGTACTTC
>TRBJ1-2|TRBD1|TRBV7-9
CASSMSGDSHLFGYTF
TGTGCCAGCAGCATGTCGGGGGACAGCCACCTCTTTGGCTACACCTTC
>TRBJ1-1|-|TRBV6-6
CASILGGGNTEAFF
TGTGCCAGCATCCTGGGGGGGGGTAACACTGAAGCTTTCTTT
>TRBJ1-1|-|TRBV29-1
CSVRKGFYQNTEAFF
TGCAGCGTCCGAAAGGGGTTTTATCAGAACACTGAAGCTTTCTTT
>TRBJ2-3|TRBD1|TRBV28
CATRDRGTDTQYF
TGTGCCACCCGGGACAGGGGCACAGATACGCAGTATTTT
>TRBJ2-2|TRBD1|TRBV7-3
CASSIGTGWAGELFF
TGTGCCAGCAGCATTGGGACAGGGTGGGCCGGGGAGCTGTTTTTT